A few counts support the clone carrying this T cell receptor (beta chain). The record originates from a study of T cells in Graves' hyperthyroidism and ophthalmopathy. Whole-study context: It was at initial diagnosis, before any treatment, that peripheral blood was collected.

Ophthalmopathy patients had moderate-to-severe active disease, CAS ≥3, NOSPECS ≥4, and disease duration under 3 months. Fresh peripheral blood, 9.5 to 10 ml of it, supplied the PBMCs. The CDR3 covers 15 residues. V was pared by 1 base and J by 7 bases, with 15 bases between. In germline, CDR1 is SGHRS, CDR2 YFSETQ. Amplified regions were TCR beta CDR3 sequences from RNA transcripts. The primer set for the first-round RT-PCR of the TCR CDR3 was HTBI. TCRdb re-derived calls from the multiplex PCR reads in MiXCR, one entry per CDR3 protein. The data contain about 250,000 distinct CDR3 sequences, 20% to 25% of them singletons.

This TCR was sampled from a man younger than 45 with Graves' ophthalmopathy. This rearrangement joins TRBV5-1 to TRBJ2-1; possibly TRBD2 for D (6 bases). Sequencing was carried out using blood. The chain's CDR3 is CASSLQSWGRNEQFF. The CDR3 DNA follows: TGCGCCAGCAGCTTGCAATCCTGGGGGAGGAATGAGCAGTTCTTC.